The T cell receptor (beta chain) described here comes from a study of T cell responses to AZD1222 COVID-19 vaccine. The overall study: Second-dose intervals of approximately 4 or approximately 12 weeks were pooled. Study findings and constraints: Donors were chiefly white British, with a greater number of females, and clonal diversity was perhaps underestimated. Two AZD1222 administrations were followed by greater Spike-specific TCR breadth and depth. Variant regions that are unmutated are reportedly the target of nearly half of spike-specific TCRs.

Some clones are missing from TCRdb's copy, which holds only in-frame ones; the method was immunoSEQ multiplex PCR. This table holds 150,000 or so clones, around 90% found once. As regards this clone: Its antigen is as yet unknown.

This CDR3 is 18 amino acids long. The V gene's germline CDR1 is WSHSY and CDR2 SAAADI. The V end lost 2 bases, the J end lost 2 bases, and 18 bases lay between the germline ends. The chain uses TRBV10-2 and TRBJ2-2, with D perhaps matching TRBD1 (5 bases). The sequence derives from an adult in good health. Specimen: peripheral blood, collected on day 0 of AZD1222 vaccination. CDR3 DNA: TGCGCCAGCAGTGAGATAGGGGCTCAACCCACCAACACCGGGGAGCTGTTTTTT. Its protein is CASSEIGAQPTNTGELFF.